Sequencing of this T cell receptor beta chain was carried out in a study of patients and donors after allogeneic stem cell transplantation. This clonotype was recorded only once. TCRdb reanalysed the RT-PCR reads using MiXCR and keeps one entry per CDR3 protein. The table has about 960,000 distinct CDR3 sequences, about a sixth seen once; the top ten hold roughly 6%. Trimming pared 4 bases from V and 1 base from J, leaving 19 bases between. Germline V gene sequence: CDR1 LNHDA, CDR2 SQIVND (reference sequence). The CDR3 covers 18 residues. The sample taken for sequencing was blood, either unsorted or a sorted T cell fraction (not recorded which). This TCR came from a human donor who was either an allogeneic HSCT recipient or a stem cell or donor lymphocyte infusion donor (not recorded which). It is not recorded whose cells these are; they may come from a transplant donor. V and J are TRBV19 and TRBJ2-2; D is perhaps TRBD2 (6 bases). CDR3 loop: CASSNPIVAGRNTGELFF. DNA of the CDR3: TGTGCCAGTAGTAATCCTATTGTCGCGGGGAGGAACACCGGGGAGCTGTTTTTT. Supplemented by reference TRBV19 and TRBJ2-2, the full variable domain reads DGGITQSPKYLFRKEGQNVTLSCEQNLNHDAMYWYRQDPGQGLRLIYYSQIVNDFQKGDIAEGYSVSREKKESFPLTVTSAQKNPTAFYLCASSNPIVAGRNTGELFFGEGSRLTVL.